This T cell receptor (beta chain) appears in the sequencing data of a study of regulatory T cells in long-lasting Graves disease. V lost 6 bases, J lost 4 bases, and 6 bases stayed unmatched. CDR3 length: 13 residues. Germline lookup yields CDR1 MNHEY and CDR2 SVGEGT. Described time point: persistent/refractory GD, antithyroid drugs over 5 years with positive TRAb. RNA extracted from PBMCs served as the sequencing template. The TCR beta library used iRepertoire HTBI primers with Arm-PCR amplification of CDR3. TCRdb passed the multiplex PCR reads through MiXCR, listing each CDR3 protein once. The sample includes almost 350,000 distinct CDR3 sequences, roughly 21% of them seen just once. At least ten counts were recorded for this clonotype.

V usage is TRBV6-2 or TRBV6-3 and J usage is TRBJ2-7, with 7 bases fitting TRBD1. This clonotype originated in a female donor with Graves disease. The sequencing here drew on peripheral blood mononuclear cells (PBMCs), taken when the disease was refractory, from a patient treated with antithyroid drugs. CDR3 protein: CASRPTGPYEQYF. CDR3 sequence (DNA): TGTGCCAGCAGACCGACAGGGCCATACGAGCAGTACTTC.